This TCR beta chain is drawn from a study of technical replicates of blood from several donors. V was pared by 2 bases and J by 5 bases, with 4 bases of the junction left unmatched. The CDR3 extends over 14 amino acids. CDR1 LNHDA and CDR2 SQIVND come from the germline V gene (reference sequence). The method was immunoSEQ multiplex PCR; TCRdb's version includes in-frame clones alone and lacks a portion of them. This table has approximately 88,000 clones, roughly 94% appearing once. Specimen: T cells isolated from PBMCs. The genes are TRBV19 and TRBJ2-7; 9 nucleotides line up with TRBD1. The TCR sequence derives from a human donor in good health. CDR3 sequence: CASSITGGIHEQYF. CDR3 DNA sequence: TGTGCCAGTAGTATAACAGGGGGCATCCACGAGCAGTACTTC. Together with reference TRBV19 and TRBJ2-7, the CDR3 gives the full variable domain: DGGITQSPKYLFRKEGQNVTLSCEQNLNHDAMYWYRQDPGQGLRLIYYSQIVNDFQKGDIAEGYSVSREKKESFPLTVTSAQKNPTAFYLCASSITGGIHEQYFGPGTRLTVT.